The clone carrying this T cell receptor (beta chain) was detected many times. No antigen is known for it. Diagnoses were made from clinical symptoms, serum measures (thyroxine and TRAb), thyroid ultrasound and orbital computed tomography. Progressors' blood was drawn at hyperthyroidism diagnosis, before ophthalmopathy symptoms. This record comes from a study of T cells in Graves' hyperthyroidism and ophthalmopathy. About the research overall: Once the initial diagnosis was made, peripheral blood was obtained before any treatment.

TCR beta CDR3 regions were amplified from RNA. When the TCR CDR3 underwent first-round RT-PCR, the HTBI primer set was used. One entry per CDR3 protein results from TCRdb running MiXCR on the multiplex PCR reads. Of under 350,000 distinct CDR3 sequences in the sample, 13% were seen once. Findings and caveats of the study: Most clonotypes that expanded in the thyroid above 0.001 also showed up in blood.

The CDR3 contains 22 residues. Trimming took 6 bases from V and 3 from J; bases not matched to a gene: 25. Germline lookup yields CDR1 LNHDA and CDR2 SQIVND (reference sequence). The chain combines TRBV19 with TRBJ2-1; 11 nucleotides agree with TRBD2. The receptor was derived from a woman under 40 with Graves' hyperthyroidism that later progressed to Graves' ophthalmopathy. Sequencing was carried out using blood. The CDR3 spells CASRPWIPAGTRTSGLYNEQFF. The CDR3 coding sequence is TGTGCCAGTAGGCCGTGGATCCCAGCCGGAACCAGGACTAGCGGGCTCTACAATGAGCAGTTCTTC.